The clone carrying this TCR beta chain appeared a few times. Then a second PCR, running roughly 6 to 12 cycles, was carried out with a sample-barcoded 5' primer and a J-beta primer mix. Using its own MiXCR run on the 5' RACE reads, TCRdb lists one record per CDR3 protein. The table shows roughly 700,000 distinct CDR3 sequences, with 49% occurring only once. This sample is part of a study of blood T cells in healthy people across ages. Deletions cut 5 bases from V and 0 bases from J, with 11 bases between. This CDR3 comprises 15 residues. The germline V gene encodes CDR1 MNHEY and CDR2 SVGAGI. The TCR was taken from a woman aged 55-70 years in good health. The V call is TRBV6-5, the J call TRBJ2-1, with a possible D match to TRBD1 (6 bases). Specimen: blood. This chain's CDR3 is CASSRTAISYNEQFF. For the CDR3, the DNA is TGTGCCAGCAGTCGGACAGCCATCTCCTACAATGAGCAGTTCTTC.